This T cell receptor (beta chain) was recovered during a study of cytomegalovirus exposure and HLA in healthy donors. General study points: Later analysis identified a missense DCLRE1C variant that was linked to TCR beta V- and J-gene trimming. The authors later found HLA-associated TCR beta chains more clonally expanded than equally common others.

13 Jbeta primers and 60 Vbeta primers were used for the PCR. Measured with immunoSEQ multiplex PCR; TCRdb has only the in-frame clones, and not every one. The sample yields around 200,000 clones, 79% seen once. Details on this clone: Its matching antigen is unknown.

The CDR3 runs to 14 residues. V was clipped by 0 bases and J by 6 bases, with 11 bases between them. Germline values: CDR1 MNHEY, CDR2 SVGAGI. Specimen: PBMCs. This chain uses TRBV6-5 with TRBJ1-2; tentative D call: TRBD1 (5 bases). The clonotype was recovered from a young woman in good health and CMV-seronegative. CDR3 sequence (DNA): TGTGCCAGCAGTTACTCAAAGGGGCGCGATGGCTACACCTTC. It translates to CASSYSKGRDGYTF.